The 13 T cell receptor beta chains reported below all come from one sample, sequenced in a study of shared clonotypes between healthy human individuals (dated by TCRdb to 2018 to 2020). The receptor library was made with the immunoSEQ multiplex PCR assay. TCRdb provides this immuneACCESS table in a form limited to in-frame rearrangements. Some clones are lacking; in checked studies, under half of them reflect an unresolved V gene, and why the rest are absent is not known. The sample table lists some 320,000 clones, roughly 91% of them with a count of one. Around 16% of the sample lies in the top ten. Sequencing used memory CD8+ T cells sorted from blood. The sample's cell subset or site label, in plain terms: CD45RO+ cells pooled with CCR7-negative TemRA cells. The source is a man between 18 and 35 years old in good health.

This sequence joins TRBV27 and TRBJ1-2; 7 nucleotides agree with TRBD1. This CDR3 has 16 residues. The junction had 7 bases not matched to a gene; V was cut back by 0 bases and J by 3 bases. Germline V gene lookup returns CDR1 MNHEY and CDR2 SMNVEV (reference sequence). CDR3 sequence reads: CASSLSSGQDDYGYTF. For the CDR3, the DNA is TGTGCCAGCAGTTTATCCTCCGGACAGGATGACTATGGCTACACCTTC.

This rearrangement joins TRBV10-3 to TRBJ1-1, with 10 positions matching TRBD1. V lost 0 bases and J lost 3; bases outside the gene matches: 1. In germline, CDR1 is ENHRY, CDR2 SYGVKD. CDR3 length: 15 residues. This CDR3 is CAISESGTGDTEAFF. The CDR3 region has the DNA TGTGCCATCAGTGAGTCAGGGACAGGGGACACTGAAGCTTTCTTT.

V usage is TRBV2 and J usage is TRBJ2-7; 8 nucleotides align to TRBD2. CDR3 length: 16 residues. Trimming removed 3 bases from V and 0 bases from J; junction bases left unmatched: 7. Germline values: CDR1 SNHLY, CDR2 FYNNEI. DNA of the CDR3: TGTGCCAGCAGTGAGTGGGAACTAGCGGCCTCCTACGAGCAGTACTTC. This codes for CASSEWELAASYEQYF.

This clone was seen just once. The same CDR3 can be traced to other DNA sequences in this sample. The chain joins TRBV4-1 to TRBJ2-7; a possible D gene is TRBD1 (6 bases). The CDR3 contains 14 residues. The germline gives CDR1 MGHRA, CDR2 YSYEKL. Trimming removed 4 bases at V and 0 bases at J, with 10 bases between. The CDR3 protein is CASSPGQSSYEQYF. The CDR3, as DNA: TGCGCCAGCAGCCCCGGACAGAGCTCCTACGAGCAGTACTTC.

Worth noting for this clone: The junction and the germline gene differ at one end; a read error may be behind it. This chain links TRBV4-3 with TRBJ2-3; 7 bases match TRBD1. Germline-derived CDR1 and CDR2 are LGHNA and YSLEER. The CDR3 sequence is 14 residues long. CDR3 bases: TGCGCTAGCAGACCGGGACAGTTCTCGGATACGCAGTATTTT. Protein sequence: CASRPGQFSDTQYF.

The chain carries TRBV6-6 and TRBJ2-7; possibly TRBD1 or TRBD2 for D (6 bases each). Germline-derived CDR1 and CDR2 are MNHNY and SVGAGI (reference sequence). Trimming removed 7 bases from V and 4 bases from J, with 17 bases in between. CDR3 size: 14 residues. CDR3 protein: CASTLGGGRYEQYF. For the CDR3, the DNA is TGTGCCAGCACCTTGGGTGGGGGGCGTTACGAGCAGTACTTC.

A remark on this clone: A read error is likely here: a far larger clone is one base away. The chain carries TRBV25-1 and TRBJ2-7; the D is unclear. Germline V lookup: CDR1 MGHDK, CDR2 SYGVNS. Trimming left V 3 bases short and J 4 bases short, with 1 base between. This CDR3 contains 10 residues. CDR3 amino acids: CASSDYEQYF. CDR3 nucleotides: TGTGCCAGCAGTGATTACGAGCAGTACTTC.

The chain uses TRBV27 and TRBJ2-7; D remains ambiguous. V was clipped by 7 bases and J by 2 bases, with 18 bases between them. The length of the CDR3 is 15 residues. CDR1 is MNHEY and CDR2 is SMNVEV in the germline V gene (reference sequence). CDR3 coding DNA: TGTGCCAGCACTCTTTTCTCGGACGGCGCCTACGAGCAGTACTTC. The encoded protein is CASTLFSDGAYEQYF.

Only one count was recorded for this clone. The gene calls are TRBV6-4 and TRBJ2-7, with D hard to call. The V gene lost 5 bases and the J gene lost 0 bases, with 17 bases spanning the gap. CDR1 is MRHNA and CDR2 is SNTAGT in the germline V gene. The CDR3 is 16 residues long. This CDR3 is CASSRSCRQVSYEQYF. CDR3 DNA sequence: TGTGCCAGCAGTCGGTCTTGTCGGCAGGTCTCCTACGAGCAGTACTTC.

The V gene is TRBV11-2, the J gene TRBJ2-5, with TRBD2 identical over 8 bases. CDR3 length: 13 amino acids. CDR1 and CDR2 (germline): SGHAT, FQNNGV. Unmatched junction bases numbered 2, after V lost 2 bases and J lost 6 bases. The DNA for the CDR3 is TGTGCCAGCAGCTTAAGACTAGCGCAGACCCAGTACTTC. Translated, it gives CASSLRLAQTQYF. The variable domain in full, completed from reference TRBV11-2 and TRBJ2-5, reads EAGVAQSPRYKIIEKRQSVAFWCNPISGHATLYWYQQILGQGPKLLIQFQNNGVVDDSQLPKDRFSAERLKGVDSTLKIQPAKLEDSAVYLCASSLRLAQTQYFGPGTRLLVL.

The chain is built from TRBV19 and TRBJ1-5; D unresolved. V shed 3 bases and J shed 5 bases, with 11 bases lying between them. The CDR3 extends over 14 amino acids. CDR1 and CDR2 from the germline V gene are LNHDA and SQIVND (reference sequence). In DNA, the CDR3 is TGTGCCAGTAGTATTGATCCACTCTATCAGCCCCAGCATTTT. Residues: CASSIDPLYQPQHF.

This chain links TRBV30 with TRBJ1-2, with 8 bases matching TRBD1. The CDR3 has 13 residues. Trimming cost V 2 bases and J 8 bases; bases outside gene matches: 7. Germline-derived CDR1 and CDR2 are GTSNPN and SVGIG (reference sequence). Here the CDR3 DNA reads TGTGCCTGGAGTCCACAGGGGGTGGAGGGCTACACCTTC. The encoded protein is CAWSPQGVEGYTF.

This sequence joins TRBV10-3 and TRBJ2-1, with TRBD2 as a possible D gene (5 bases). V was cut by 0 bases and J by 2 bases, with 8 bases left in between. Germline assignment: CDR1 ENHRY and CDR2 SYGVKD. This CDR3 comprises 15 residues. The CDR3 DNA is TGTGCCATCAGTGAGTCGGTACTAGCCTACAATGAGCAGTTCTTC. Translated, it gives CAISESVLAYNEQFF.